This T cell receptor beta chain was captured by sequencing in a study of blood T cell repertoires in COVID-19. Study context: Samples taken during acute and convalescent COVID-19 were collected in the United States, Italy and Spain. PBMCs, B-cell-depleted T cells, or T cells provided the cDNA or gDNA that made up the material.

In the original analysis: Estimation of nucleated cell counts was performed using reference gene primer amplification. TCRdb's table, derived via immunoSEQ multiplex PCR, lists solely in-frame clones and lacks some. V, J and clone size derive from that table, while D and trimming were established from the DNA sequence. The top ten hold under 2% of the sample, which has 95,000 to 120,000 clones, 81% seen once. Germline lookup yields CDR1 MNHEY and CDR2 SMNVEV (reference sequence). V lost 5 bases and J lost 1, with 26 bases in between. The CDR3 runs 19 residues. The rearrangement uses TRBV27 and TRBJ1-1, with a weak D call TRBD1 (6 bases). The receptor comes from a man aged 45-60 years with acute or convalescent COVID-19. The sequencing input was peripheral blood. Here the CDR3 reads CASSTGTLRGKFGNTEAFF. Written as DNA, the CDR3 is TGTGCCAGCAGTACAGGGACCCTCCGAGGAAAGTTCGGGAACACTGAAGCTTTCTTT.